This T cell receptor beta chain appears in the sequencing data of a study of beta chain features in type 1 diabetes (dated by TCRdb to 2016 to 2018). With respect to the entire study: Mean age, gender distribution, total cell number and subset yield were not different between patients and healthy donors. In the study, recently diagnosed type 1 diabetes patients and matched healthy donors were compared on the TCRB repertoires of their sorted circulating CD4+ T cell subsets. A total of 85 million to 140 million sorted cells were examined across all samples, and a strong correlation was observed between cell number per subset and RNA yield. Whereas all 30 or so donors provided naive and central memory subsets, regulatory and stem cell-like memory subsets were isolated from just 8 patients and roughly eight healthy donors.

The entire isolated RNA was reverse transcribed using the High Capacity cDNA Reverse Transcription Kit, and thus expressed TCRB transcripts were sequenced. Deep immunoSEQ sequencing was performed on naive, central memory and regulatory T cell samples, with an average of about 3.6 million total reads per sample. Sorted cells were lysed in RLT buffer and RNA was extracted with DNase-treated RNeasy Micro or Mini kits, depending on cell number. Each cell subset was processed separately to prevent cross-contamination, with patient and healthy donor samples processed together. TCRB sequences were amplified from cDNA with the immunoSEQ multiplex PCR, producing 87-bp fragments spanning the CDR3 region. Amplicons were sequenced on the Illumina HiSeq platform. The authors' analysis ran thus. PCR bias was corrected computationally using synthetic template baselines, and reads within Hamming distance 2 were collapsed, with unmergeable singletons discarded. By aligning reads against IMGT, V, D and J genes, CDR3 length, and insertions or deletions at six rearrangement sites were assigned. Within each subset, clonotype counts were normalized to sorted cell number, after which true diversity and Gini coefficients were computed with the tcR R package. The overlap coefficient, calculated on TCRB nucleotide sequences, was used to quantify repertoire sharing. What TCRdb holds here is the immuneACCESS table cut down to in-frame rearrangements. Part of the clones is not present; checked against another copy, under half of the missing clones reflect an unresolved V gene, and the others are unexplained. The V and J calls and clone size come from that table; D and trimming were worked out from the DNA. The sample table shows fewer than 400,000 clones, and around 9% are seen once. The ten biggest clones cover around 1% of the sample.

Trimming removed 5 bases from V and 7 bases from J; the gene matches leave 13 bases unexplained. The germline V gene yields SGHVS for CDR1 and FQNEAQ for CDR2. Inclusive of the bounding cysteine and phenylalanine, the CDR3 is 15 residues long. Kept here is only the CDR3 DNA, which spans 45 bases and is read in frame from base 1. Details on this clone: There is no known antigen for this receptor. No per-base quality is available; no much larger clone lies one base away.

Broad study findings and their caveats: Patients with type 1 diabetes made fewer insertions and deleted more nucleotides at VDJ recombination sites, implying thymic rearrangement abnormalities. Because the HLA sub-analyses included only small numbers of individuals, any influence of HLA type on TCRB rearrangement was left unresolved. PCR may preferentially amplify shorter templates, but because patient and control samples were amplified and corrected together, any resulting skew would affect both groups equally. A moderate but significant shortening of TCRB CDR3 length was observed in type 1 diabetes patients in all four CD4+ subsets. Because cDNA rather than genomic DNA was sequenced, highly expressing activated cells could have been over-represented, although no difference in activation and CD3 levels was found between groups. Naive, central memory and regulatory TCRB repertoires appeared to be more similar among patients than among healthy donors.

A single peripheral blood draw of 95 to 150 mL on average was collected from each donor into heparinised tubes. A BD FACSAria II and a panel including CD45RO, CCR7, CD25, CD127, CD95 and CD27 were used to sort naive, central memory, regulatory and stem cell-like memory CD4+ T cells. All sorted populations exceeded 95% purity. PBMCs were isolated immediately by Lymphoprep density gradient centrifugation and stained directly without culture. Samples were stained and sorted in pairs, with one healthy donor and one patient per experiment, so that batch effects were minimized. The receptor's source is a man aged 25 to 40 with type 1 diabetes. Here the chain combines TRBV7-8 and TRBJ1-1; TRBD1 matches 7 bases in the middle. Sequencing was performed on central memory CD4+ T cells from blood. The DNA is TGTGCCAGCAGCCCCGGGGCGGGACAGACGTTTGAAGCTTTCTTT. It specifies CASSPGAGQTFEAFF.